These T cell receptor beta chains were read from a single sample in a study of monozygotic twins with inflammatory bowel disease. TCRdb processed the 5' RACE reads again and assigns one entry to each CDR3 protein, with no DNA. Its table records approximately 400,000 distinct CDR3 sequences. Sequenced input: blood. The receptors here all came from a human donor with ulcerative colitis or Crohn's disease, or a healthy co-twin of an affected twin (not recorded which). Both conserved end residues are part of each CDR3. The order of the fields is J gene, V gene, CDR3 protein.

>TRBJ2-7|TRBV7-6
CASSFRGGEFYEQYF
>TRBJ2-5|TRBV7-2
CASSPVFSGGNQETQYF
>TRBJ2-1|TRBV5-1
CASSLAGEPHHEQFF
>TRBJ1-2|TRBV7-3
CASSLTTGYGYTF
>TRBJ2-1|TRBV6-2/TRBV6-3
CASSDPRTGDSNEQFF
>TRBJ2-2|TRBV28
CASRPGFGELFF
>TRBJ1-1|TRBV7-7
CASSSQVGTEAFF
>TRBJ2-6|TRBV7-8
CASSPRSTRDRGSGANVLTF
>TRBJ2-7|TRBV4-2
CASSLSGGREQYF
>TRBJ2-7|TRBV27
CASSPGTGGAGEQYF
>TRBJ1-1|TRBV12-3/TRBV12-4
CASSSPWGGNTEAFF
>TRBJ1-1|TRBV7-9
CASSSREMNTEAFF
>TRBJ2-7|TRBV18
CASSPADTAEQYF
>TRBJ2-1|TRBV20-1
CSAVDRPHEQFF
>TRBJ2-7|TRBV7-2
CASSLSGAISYEQYF
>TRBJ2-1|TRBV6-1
CASRASASGGQGEQFF
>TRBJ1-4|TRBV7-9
CASTLGGGDEKLFF
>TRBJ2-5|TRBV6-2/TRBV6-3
CASSYFLGQGRRETQYF
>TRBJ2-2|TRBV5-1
CASSRNPNQGSGELFF
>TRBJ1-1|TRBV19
CASSIGRGSNTEAFF
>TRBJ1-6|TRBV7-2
CASSLHRANSPLHF
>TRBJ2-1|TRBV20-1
CSAHGLAPFYNEQFF
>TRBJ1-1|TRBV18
CASSSTDMNTEAFF
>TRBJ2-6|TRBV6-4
CASRDAGSGANVLTF
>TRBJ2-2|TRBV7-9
CASSLGSGTNTGELFF
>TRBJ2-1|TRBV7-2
CASSYRRDSNEQFF
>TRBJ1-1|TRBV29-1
CSVLDEGLGTEAFF
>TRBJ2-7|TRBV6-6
CASSYEGGGYEQYF
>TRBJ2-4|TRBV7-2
CASSLVKNIQYF
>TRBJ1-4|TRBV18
CASSPRLLDNEKLFF
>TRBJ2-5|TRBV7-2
CASGPFVRVQETQYF
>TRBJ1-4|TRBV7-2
CASSLQVATNEKLFF
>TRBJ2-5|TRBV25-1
CASTLYPPGRKKETQYF
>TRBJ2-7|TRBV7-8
CASSLAGAPREQYF
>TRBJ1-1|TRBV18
CASSPAAGDREAFF
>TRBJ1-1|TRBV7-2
CASRILNTEAFF
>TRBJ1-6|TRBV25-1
CASSVQGVSPLHF
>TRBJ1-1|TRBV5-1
CASSLAQSGLYTEAFF
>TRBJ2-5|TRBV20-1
CSASYRGETQYF
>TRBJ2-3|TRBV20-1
CSASGAALGADTQYF
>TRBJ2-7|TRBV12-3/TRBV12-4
CASTRNGQGRYF